The 23 T cell receptor beta chains reported below all come from one sample, sequenced in a study of T cell responses to AZD1222 COVID-19 vaccine (dated by TCRdb to the early 2020s). The method was the immunoSEQ multiplex PCR assay. TCRdb's version of the immuneACCESS table is confined to in-frame rearrangements and falls short of the full clone set. An unresolved V gene accounts for under half of the shortfall where checked; the remainder is of unknown origin. The sample profile shows about 81,000 clones; about 89% of them were found once. Jointly, the top ten make up under 14% of the sample. What the time point label conveys for this sample: about 28 days (+/-7) after the second vaccine dose. This sample comprised peripheral blood, obtained 28 days after the second AZD1222 dose. These receptors originate from an adult who received the AZD1222 COVID-19 vaccine.

The gene calls are TRBV11-3 and TRBJ2-3; D not resolved. This CDR3 contains 15 residues. Germline V gene sequence: CDR1 SGHNT, CDR2 YENEEA. The ends were cut back, 1 base at V and 6 bases at J, with 14 bases in the middle. CDR3: CASSLGSRRADTQYF. The CDR3 DNA sequence: TGTGCCAGCAGCTTAGGTAGCCGTAGGGCCGATACGCAGTATTTT.

The chain joins TRBV5-5 to TRBJ2-1; no definite D call. This CDR3 is built from 13 residues. Germline V lookup: CDR1 SGHKS, CDR2 YYEKEE (reference sequence). The V and J ends lost 0 bases and 9 bases respectively, with 10 bases between them. CDR3 region: CASSLGTVGEQFF. Here the CDR3 DNA reads TGTGCCAGCAGCTTGGGGACCGTGGGTGAGCAGTTCTTC.

The gene calls are TRBV5-1 and TRBJ2-3; possibly TRBD2 for D (6 bases). The germline gives CDR1 SGHRS, CDR2 YFSETQ. Trimming took 6 bases from V and 3 from J, leaving 14 bases between them. The CDR3 totals 14 residues. The CDR3, as DNA: TGCGCCAGCATCCTGGGGGGTGCGACAGATACGCAGTATTTT. This translates into CASILGGATDTQYF.

The chain employs TRBV19 and TRBJ2-1, with 7 bases fitting TRBD2. The germline gives CDR1 LNHDA, CDR2 SQIVND (reference sequence). The CDR3 covers 16 residues. V gave up 6 bases and J gave up 5 bases; unmatched junction bases: 13. CDR3 DNA sequence: TGTGCCAGTAGCGATACTAGCGAATATCCTAACAATGAGCAGTTCTTC. Protein product: CASSDTSEYPNNEQFF.

The rearrangement links TRBV11-3 to TRBJ2-2; D uncertain. From germline, CDR1 is SGHNT and CDR2 YENEEA. The V end lost 0 bases, the J end lost 0 bases, and 11 bases lay between the germline ends. CDR3 length: 17 amino acids. CDR3 loop: CASSLEGGNSNTGELFF. Written as DNA, the CDR3 is TGTGCCAGCAGCTTAGAGGGCGGCAATTCGAACACCGGGGAGCTGTTTTTT.

J is TRBJ1-2 and V is TRBV19; 10 bases map to TRBD1. The V segment lost 3 bases and the J segment 4 bases; nucleotides outside the gene matches: 5. The CDR3 extends over 15 amino acids. CDR1 is LNHDA, CDR2 SQIVND, per germline (reference sequence). CDR3 sequence (DNA): TGTGCCAGTAGTATCCCCCGGGACAGGGGCTATGGCTACACCTTC. This sequence encodes CASSIPRDRGYGYTF.

J is TRBJ2-5 and V is TRBV7-6; 8 bases fit TRBD2. V trimming: 1 base; J trimming: 2 bases; junction bases outside the gene matches: 6. The length of the CDR3 is 16 residues. Germline assignment: CDR1 SGHVS and CDR2 FNYEAQ. CDR3 DNA: TGTGCCAGCAGCTTAGGAGCGGGAGCATTGCAAGAGACCCAGTACTTC. Translating it yields CASSLGAGALQETQYF.

This sequence joins TRBV29-1 and TRBJ2-2, with D possibly TRBD1 on 6 matching bases. The CDR3 length is 16 residues. Germline V CDR1 and CDR2: SQVTM, ANQGSEA. Trimming took 8 bases from V and 5 from J, leaving 24 bases between them. CDR3 protein: CSIQGQTGRATGELFF. In DNA, the CDR3 is TGCAGCATTCAGGGGCAAACAGGGCGGGCGACCGGGGAGCTGTTTTTT.

This sequence joins TRBV7-9 and TRBJ1-2; 7 bases agree with TRBD1. The CDR3 is 14 residues long. Germline lookup yields CDR1 SEHNR and CDR2 FQNEAQ (reference sequence). J gave up 2 bases and V 2 bases, and 2 bases lay outside the gene matches. The CDR3 sequence: CASSLTGVNYGYTF. DNA for the CDR3: TGTGCCAGCAGCTTAACAGGGGTGAACTATGGCTACACCTTC.

This sequence joins TRBV3-1 (or the pseudogene TRBV3-2) and TRBJ1-5; the D is unclear. Germline V gene lookup returns CDR1 LGHDT and CDR2 YNNKEL (reference sequence). The length of the CDR3 is 12 residues. Trimming removed 4 bases from V and 4 bases from J, with 5 bases in between. The CDR3 DNA follows: TGTGCCAGCAGCCGCGGTAATCAGCCCCAGCATTTT. It encodes CASSRGNQPQHF.

DNA for the CDR3: TGTGCCAGCAGCCCGAGAAGGGGTACCTACGAGCAGTACTTC. Translation: CASSPRRGTYEQYF. This chain links TRBV11-1 with TRBJ2-7, with D perhaps TRBD1 (5 bases). The CDR3 length is 14 residues. The germline gives CDR1 SGHAT, CDR2 FQDESV (reference sequence). V shed 5 bases and J shed 2 bases, with 13 bases lying between them.

This clone was observed a single time. The rearrangement links TRBV15 to TRBJ2-1; 8 nucleotides agree with TRBD1. V dropped 5 bases and J dropped 1; count of bases not matched to a gene: 10. The CDR3 runs to 17 residues. Looked up from germline, CDR1 is LNHNV and CDR2 is YYDKDF (reference sequence). The CDR3 reads CATSPGQGSPSYNEQFF. Here the CDR3 DNA reads TGTGCCACCAGCCCCGGACAGGGAAGTCCATCCTACAATGAGCAGTTCTTC.

This chain's CDR3 is CASSRSGQSSYNEQFF. In DNA form, the CDR3 reads TGTGCCAGCAGTCGTAGCGGGCAGAGCTCCTACAATGAGCAGTTCTTC. The chain carries TRBV9 and TRBJ2-1; TRBD2 matches at 7 bases. V dropped 5 bases and J dropped 0; count of bases not matched to a gene: 8. The CDR3 covers 16 residues. Germline V lookup: CDR1 SGDLS, CDR2 YYNGEE. Supplemented by reference TRBV9 and TRBJ2-1, the full variable domain reads DSGVTQTPKHLITATGQRVTLRCSPRSGDLSVYWYQQSLDQGLQFLIQYYNGEERAKGNILERFSAQQFPDLHSELNLSSLELGDSALYFCASSRSGQSSYNEQFFGPGTRLTVL.

The rearrangement joins TRBV2 to TRBJ1-1; D call uncertain. Trimming removed 1 base from V and 0 bases from J, with 6 bases in between. The CDR3 extends over 14 amino acids. Germline V lookup: CDR1 SNHLY, CDR2 FYNNEI. This CDR3 is CASSEGQMNTEAFF. The CDR3 DNA follows: TGTGCCAGCAGTGAAGGCCAGATGAACACTGAAGCTTTCTTT. Together with reference TRBV2 and TRBJ1-1, the CDR3 gives the full variable domain: EPEVTQTPSHQVTQMGQEVILRCVPISNHLYFYWYRQILGQKVEFLVSFYNNEISEKSEIFDDQFSVERPDGSNFTLKIRSTKLEDSAMYFCASSEGQMNTEAFFGQGTRLTVV.

The chain has TRBV7-9 and TRBJ2-1, with 8 bases that match TRBD1. V lost 5 bases and J lost 2; bases outside the gene matches: 5. This CDR3 has 15 amino acids. Germline V gives CDR1 SEHNR, CDR2 FQNEAQ (reference sequence). For the CDR3, the DNA is TGTGCCAGCAGCGCGAGACAGGGGCCCTACAATGAGCAGTTCTTC. The encoded protein is CASSARQGPYNEQFF.

The chain couples TRBV28 to TRBJ1-2; D not resolved. The V gene's germline CDR1 is MDHEN and CDR2 SYDVKM. CDR3 size: 14 residues. With 6 bases removed from V and 2 bases from J, the gap between germline ends came to 13 bases. In DNA form, the CDR3 reads TGTGCCAGCAGCCTGTCTAGGAAAAACTATGGCTACACCTTC. Its protein product is CASSLSRKNYGYTF.

This clone was recorded a few times. This sequence joins TRBV7-2 and TRBJ1-5; the match to TRBD1 covers 7 bases. The germline CDR1 and CDR2 sequences are SGHTA and FQGNSA. The CDR3 consists of 14 residues. With 3 bases clipped from V and 5 bases from J, the junction kept 4 bases outside the gene matches. The CDR3 region has the DNA TGTGCCAGCAGCTTTGGGACAGCGTATCAGCCCCAGCATTTT. Translating gives CASSFGTAYQPQHF. The entire variable domain, with the rest obtained from reference TRBV7-2 and TRBJ1-5, is as follows: GAGVSQSPSNKVTEKGKDVELRCDPISGHTALYWYRQSLGQGLEFLIYFQGNSAPDKSGLPSDRFSAERTGGSVSTLTIQRTQQEDSAVYLCASSFGTAYQPQHFGDGTRLSIL.

This chain connects TRBV5-1 to TRBJ2-5, with TRBD1 matching 8 bases. After removal of 6 bases from V and 5 bases from J, the junction contained 9 bases not matched to a gene. CDR1 and CDR2 (germline): SGHRS, YFSETQ. This CDR3 has 14 residues. The CDR3 coding sequence is TGCGCCAGCAACACCGGACAGGGAAGGGAGACCCAGTACTTC. Protein: CASNTGQGRETQYF.

The rearrangement joins TRBV7-8 to TRBJ2-2, with 7 bases fitting TRBD2. This CDR3 comprises 17 residues. CDR1 and CDR2 from the germline V gene are SGHVS and FQNEAQ. J was trimmed by 2 bases and V by 1 base; bases with no gene match: 7. The CDR3 here is CASSLVATSLNTGELFF. The CDR3 DNA reads TGTGCCAGCAGCTTAGTCGCGACTAGCCTTAACACCGGGGAGCTGTTTTTT. Combining the CDR3 with reference TRBV7-8 and TRBJ2-2 gives the whole variable domain GAGVSQSPRYKVAKRGQDVALRCDPISGHVSLFWYQQALGQGPEFLTYFQNEAQLDKSGLPSDRFFAERPEGSVSTLKIQRTQQEDSAVYLCASSLVATSLNTGELFFGEGSRLTVL.

The rearrangement uses TRBV5-1 and TRBJ1-3, with D tentatively TRBD1 (6 bases). Germline V lookup: CDR1 SGHRS, CDR2 YFSETQ. Trimming took 0 bases from V and 8 from J, leaving 18 bases between them. There are 16 residues in the CDR3. CDR3 sequence: CASSLALRRGSDTIYF. In DNA form, the CDR3 reads TGCGCCAGCAGCTTGGCCCTTCGGAGGGGGTCGGACACCATATATTTT. The variable domain in full, with the rest retrieved from reference TRBV5-1 and TRBJ1-3, is KAGVTQTPRYLIKTRGQQVTLSCSPISGHRSVSWYQQTPGQGLQFLFEYFSETQRNKGNFPGRFSGRQFSNSRSEMNVSTLELGDSALYLCASSLALRRGSDTIYFGEGSWLTVV.

The chain uses TRBV11-3 and TRBJ2-1, with D maybe TRBD2 (7 bases). Germline V gives CDR1 SGHNT, CDR2 YENEEA. Trimming took off 2 bases at V and 8 bases at J, with 16 bases between the two ends. This CDR3 comprises 15 residues. The DNA of the CDR3 is TGTGCCAGCAGCTTATTGGGGGGGCGTGGTGATGAGCAGTTCTTC. Translated: CASSLLGGRGDEQFF.

V is TRBV7-9 and J is TRBJ2-7, with D uncertain. Germline V lookup: CDR1 SEHNR, CDR2 FQNEAQ (reference sequence). V lost 5 bases and J lost 4, with 30 bases in between. The CDR3 covers 19 residues. CDR3 sequence: CASSPRGPTSSTHGYEQYF. The DNA of the CDR3 is TGTGCCAGCAGCCCCCGAGGACCCACATCCTCCACTCACGGGTACGAGCAGTACTTC.

V and J are TRBV30 and TRBJ1-2, with D hard to call. From germline, CDR1 is GTSNPN and CDR2 SVGIG (reference sequence). V was shortened by 4 bases and J by 5 bases, with 17 bases between the two germline ends. This CDR3 contains 14 residues. The CDR3 sequence: CAWNEQRLGYGYTF. CDR3 bases: TGTGCCTGGAACGAACAACGGCTCGGATATGGCTACACCTTC.